This T cell receptor (beta chain) was obtained from a study of T cell repertoires in cytomegalovirus infection (dated by TCRdb to between 2019 and 2020). Notes on the research overall: Peptide stimulations targeted recently identified HLA-C-restricted CMV epitopes, whose presentation resists viral immunomodulation, together with well-studied HLA-B-restricted epitopes. The HLA type of each donor mattered for the analysis, because public TCR beta signatures pointed to carriage of CMV infection along with the matching HLA type. On the study overall, not on this receptor specifically: In the ex vivo response, HLA-C-restricted CMV-specific TCR beta clonotypes were dominant, and in two of eight donors the single most frequent clonotype came from this HLA-C-restricted group. In both this cohort and an independent cohort of 352 donors, the cumulative frequency of public TCR beta family members distinguished carriers of CMV infection plus the relevant HLA type.

The meaning of the sample's treatment or condition label: in vitro stimulation with specific CMV peptide epitopes to enrich CMV-specific T cells. The CDR1 and CDR2 encoded by the germline V gene are SGHNT and YENEEA. The CDR3 numbers 17 residues from cysteine through phenylalanine. The sequence is cut down to CDR3 DNA, 51 bases in frame from base 1. V is shortened by 1 base, J by 1 base, and the region joining them spans 15 bases. The sample was run on an Illumina HiSeq 1500. In-frame beta chains were kept once TCRdb had trimmed the public reads at Q25 with fastp and called clones with MiXCR. Each record represents a unique CDR3 protein, reported with the most common genes and DNA among its rows. Counted in this sample were around 540,000 distinct CDR3 sequences; more than 30% of them appeared once. The ten largest clonotypes hold 17% of the sample. As to this clonotype: Its recognized antigen is unknown. Nothing much larger sits one base from this clone, and base qualities are not available.

The V and J genes are TRBV11-3 and TRBJ2-3; the D gene is possibly TRBD2, with 5 bases matching. This TCR came from a human donor in good health (CMV status not recorded). Some clones in this sample may be carry-over from other donors' samples. Sequencing was performed on cultured PBMCs, taken from culture after CMV antigen stimulation. Read as DNA, the sequence is TGTGCCAGCAGCTTAGGTCTTCGGGATGTCGGCACAGATACGCAGTATTTT. Its protein product is CASSLGLRDVGTDTQYF.